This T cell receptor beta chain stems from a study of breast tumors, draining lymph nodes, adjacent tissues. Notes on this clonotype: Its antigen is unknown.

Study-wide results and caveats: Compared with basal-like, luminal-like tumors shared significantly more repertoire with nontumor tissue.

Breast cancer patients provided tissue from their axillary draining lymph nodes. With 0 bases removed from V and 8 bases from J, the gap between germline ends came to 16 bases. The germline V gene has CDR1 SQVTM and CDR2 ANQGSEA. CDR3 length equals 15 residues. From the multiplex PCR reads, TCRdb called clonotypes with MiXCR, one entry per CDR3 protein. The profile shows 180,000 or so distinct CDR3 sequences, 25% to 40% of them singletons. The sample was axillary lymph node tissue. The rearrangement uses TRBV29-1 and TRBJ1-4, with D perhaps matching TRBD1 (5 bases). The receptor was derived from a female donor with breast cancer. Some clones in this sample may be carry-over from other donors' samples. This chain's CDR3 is CSVEEGSLEGEKLFF. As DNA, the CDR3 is TGCAGCGTTGAAGAGGGGTCGTTGGAGGGGGAAAAACTGTTTTTT.